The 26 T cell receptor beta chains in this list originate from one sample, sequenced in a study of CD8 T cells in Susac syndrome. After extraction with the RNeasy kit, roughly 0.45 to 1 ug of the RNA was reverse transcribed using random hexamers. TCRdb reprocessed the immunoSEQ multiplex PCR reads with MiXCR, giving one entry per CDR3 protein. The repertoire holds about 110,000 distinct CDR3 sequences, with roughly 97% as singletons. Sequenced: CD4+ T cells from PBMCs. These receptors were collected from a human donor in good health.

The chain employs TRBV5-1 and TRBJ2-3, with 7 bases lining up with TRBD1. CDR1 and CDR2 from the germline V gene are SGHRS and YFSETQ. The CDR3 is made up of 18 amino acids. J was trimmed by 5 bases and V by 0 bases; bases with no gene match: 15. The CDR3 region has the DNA TGCGCCAGCAGCTTGGCCGAAAGGGTACAGGGGTTAGGAGATACGCAGTATTTT. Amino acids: CASSLAERVQGLGDTQYF.

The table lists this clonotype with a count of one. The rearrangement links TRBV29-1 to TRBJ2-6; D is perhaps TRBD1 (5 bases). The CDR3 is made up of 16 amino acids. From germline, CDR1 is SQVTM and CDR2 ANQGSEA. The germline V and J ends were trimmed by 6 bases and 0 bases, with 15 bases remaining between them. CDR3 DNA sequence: TGCAGCGTCGAGACAGACTTAAACTCTGGGGCCAACGTCCTGACTTTC. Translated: CSVETDLNSGANVLTF.

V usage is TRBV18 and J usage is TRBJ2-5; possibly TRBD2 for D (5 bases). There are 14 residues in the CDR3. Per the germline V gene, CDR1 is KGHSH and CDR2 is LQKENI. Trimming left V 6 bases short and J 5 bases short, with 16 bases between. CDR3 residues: CASSRGSLQETQYF. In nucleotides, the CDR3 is TGTGCCAGCTCTCGAGGGAGTCTCCAGGAGACCCAGTACTTC.

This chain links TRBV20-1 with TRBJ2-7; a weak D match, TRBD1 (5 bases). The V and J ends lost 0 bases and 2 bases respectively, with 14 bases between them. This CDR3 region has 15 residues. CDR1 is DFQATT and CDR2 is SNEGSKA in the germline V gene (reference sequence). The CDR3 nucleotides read TGCAGTGCTAGAGATACTGTGACAGCCACCTACGAGCAGTACTTC. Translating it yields CSARDTVTATYEQYF.

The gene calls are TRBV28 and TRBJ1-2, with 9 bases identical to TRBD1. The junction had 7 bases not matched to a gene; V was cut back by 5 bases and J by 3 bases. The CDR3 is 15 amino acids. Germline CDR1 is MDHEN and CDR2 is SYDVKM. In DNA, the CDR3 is TGTGCCAGCAGTCCTTGGGACAGGGTAGACTATGGCTACACCTTC. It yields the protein CASSPWDRVDYGYTF.

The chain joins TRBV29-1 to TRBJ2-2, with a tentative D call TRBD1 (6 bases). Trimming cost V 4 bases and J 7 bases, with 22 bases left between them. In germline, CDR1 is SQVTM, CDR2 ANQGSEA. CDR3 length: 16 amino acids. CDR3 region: CSVVVTGEHTGGELFF. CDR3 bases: TGCAGCGTTGTTGTGACAGGAGAACATACGGGCGGGGAGCTGTTTTTT.

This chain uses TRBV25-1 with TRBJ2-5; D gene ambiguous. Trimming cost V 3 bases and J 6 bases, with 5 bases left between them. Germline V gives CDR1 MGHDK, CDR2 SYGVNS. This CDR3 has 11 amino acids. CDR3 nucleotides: TGTGCCAGCAGTGAGGTGCAGACCCAGTACTTC. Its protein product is CASSEVQTQYF.

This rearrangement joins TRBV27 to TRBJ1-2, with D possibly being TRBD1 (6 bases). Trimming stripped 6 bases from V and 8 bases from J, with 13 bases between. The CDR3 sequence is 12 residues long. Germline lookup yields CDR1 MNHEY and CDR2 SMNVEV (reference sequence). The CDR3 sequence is CASRQGVGGYTF. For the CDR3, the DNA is TGTGCCAGCAGACAGGGCGTTGGGGGCTACACCTTC.

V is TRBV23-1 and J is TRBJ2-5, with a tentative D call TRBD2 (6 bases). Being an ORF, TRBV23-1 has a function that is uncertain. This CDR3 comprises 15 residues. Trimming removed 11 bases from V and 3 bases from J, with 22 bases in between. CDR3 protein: CAVQKRDSLEETQYF. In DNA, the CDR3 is TGCGCCGTCCAGAAACGGGACTCCCTAGAAGAGACCCAGTACTTC.

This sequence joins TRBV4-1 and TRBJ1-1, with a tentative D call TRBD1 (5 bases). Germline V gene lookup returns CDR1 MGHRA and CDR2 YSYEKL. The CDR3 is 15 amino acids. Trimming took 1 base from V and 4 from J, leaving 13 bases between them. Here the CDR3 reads CASSQVGSGGTEAFF. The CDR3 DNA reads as TGCGCCAGCAGCCAAGTCGGGTCGGGGGGCACTGAAGCTTTCTTT.

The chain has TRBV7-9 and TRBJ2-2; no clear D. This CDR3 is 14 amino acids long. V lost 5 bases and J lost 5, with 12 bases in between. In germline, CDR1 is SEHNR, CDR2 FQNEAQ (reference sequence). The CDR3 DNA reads TGTGCCAGCAGCCCAATTAGCCATACCGGGGAGCTGTTTTTT. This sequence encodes CASSPISHTGELFF. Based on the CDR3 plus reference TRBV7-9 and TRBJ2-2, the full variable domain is DTGVSQNPRHKITKRGQNVTFRCDPISEHNRLYWYRQTLGQGPEFLTYFQNEAQLEKSRLLSDRFSAERPKGSFSTLEIQRTEQGDSAMYLCASSPISHTGELFFGEGSRLTVL.

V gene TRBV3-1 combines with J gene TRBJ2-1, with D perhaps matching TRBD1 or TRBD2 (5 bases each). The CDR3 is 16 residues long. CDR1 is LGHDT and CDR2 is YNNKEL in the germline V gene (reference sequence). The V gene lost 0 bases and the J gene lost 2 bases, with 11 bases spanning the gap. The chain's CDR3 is CASSQDKRGTYNEQFF. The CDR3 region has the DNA TGTGCCAGCAGCCAAGATAAGAGGGGCACCTACAATGAGCAGTTCTTC.

The CDR3 protein is CASSGQPYNEQFF. The CDR3 DNA reads TGTGCCAGCTCAGGACAGCCCTACAATGAGCAGTTCTTC. The chain uses TRBV2 and TRBJ2-1; TRBD1 might be the D (6 bases). Trimming shortened V by 8 bases and J by 2 bases, and 10 bases separated the two germline ends. The CDR3 loop spans 13 amino acids. Germline loops: CDR1 SNHLY, CDR2 FYNNEI.

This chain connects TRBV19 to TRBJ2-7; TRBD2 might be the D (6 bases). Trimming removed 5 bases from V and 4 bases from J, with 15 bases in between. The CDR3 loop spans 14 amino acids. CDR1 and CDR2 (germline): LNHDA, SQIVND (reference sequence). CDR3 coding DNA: TGTGCCAGTAGTGCCTCGGGACTCCAATACGAGCAGTACTTC. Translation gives CASSASGLQYEQYF.

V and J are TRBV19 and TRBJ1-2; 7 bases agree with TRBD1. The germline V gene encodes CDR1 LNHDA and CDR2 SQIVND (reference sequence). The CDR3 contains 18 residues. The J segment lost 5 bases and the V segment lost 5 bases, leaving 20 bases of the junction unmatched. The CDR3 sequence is CASSVKTFSRGTRYGYTF. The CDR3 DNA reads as TGTGCCAGTAGTGTCAAAACGTTTTCCAGGGGGACGAGGTATGGCTACACCTTC.

The CDR3: CSARSHRAPYEQYF. The CDR3 DNA reads as TGCAGTGCTAGATCCCACAGGGCCCCCTACGAGCAGTACTTC. J is TRBJ2-7 and V is TRBV20-1; TRBD1 might be the D (6 bases). This CDR3 spans 14 amino acids. The V gene's germline CDR1 is DFQATT and CDR2 SNEGSKA (reference sequence). V lost 2 bases, J lost 2 bases, and 13 bases lay in between.

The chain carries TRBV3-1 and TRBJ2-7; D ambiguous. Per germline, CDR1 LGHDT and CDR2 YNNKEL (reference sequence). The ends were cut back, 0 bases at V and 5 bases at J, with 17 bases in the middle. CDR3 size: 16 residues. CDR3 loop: CASSQEFGRLGHEQYF. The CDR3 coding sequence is TGTGCCAGCAGCCAAGAATTCGGACGGCTGGGCCACGAGCAGTACTTC.

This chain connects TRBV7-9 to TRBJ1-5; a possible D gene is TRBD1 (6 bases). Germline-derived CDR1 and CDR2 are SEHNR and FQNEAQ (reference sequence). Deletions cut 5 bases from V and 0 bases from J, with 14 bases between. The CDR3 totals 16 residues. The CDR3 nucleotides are TGTGCCAGCAGCGCGGCGACAGGCTATAGCAATCAGCCCCAGCATTTT. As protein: CASSAATGYSNQPQHF.

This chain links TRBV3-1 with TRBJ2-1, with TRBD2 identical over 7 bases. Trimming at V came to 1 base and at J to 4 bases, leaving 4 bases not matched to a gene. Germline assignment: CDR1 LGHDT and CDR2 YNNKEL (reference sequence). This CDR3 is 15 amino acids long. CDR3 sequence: CASSQASGDYNEQFF. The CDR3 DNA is TGTGCCAGCAGCCAAGCCAGCGGGGATTACAATGAGCAGTTCTTC.

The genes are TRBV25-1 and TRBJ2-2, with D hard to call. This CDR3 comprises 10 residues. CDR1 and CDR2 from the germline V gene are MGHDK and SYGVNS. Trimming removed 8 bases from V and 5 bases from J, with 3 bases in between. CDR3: CASPTGELFF. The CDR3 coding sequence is TGTGCCAGCCCTACCGGGGAGCTGTTTTTT. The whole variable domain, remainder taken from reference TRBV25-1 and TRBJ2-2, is EADIYQTPRYLVIGTGKKITLECSQTMGHDKMYWYQQDPGMELHLIHYSYGVNSTEKGDLSSESTVSRIRTEHFPLTLESARPSHTSQYLCASPTGELFFGEGSRLTVL.

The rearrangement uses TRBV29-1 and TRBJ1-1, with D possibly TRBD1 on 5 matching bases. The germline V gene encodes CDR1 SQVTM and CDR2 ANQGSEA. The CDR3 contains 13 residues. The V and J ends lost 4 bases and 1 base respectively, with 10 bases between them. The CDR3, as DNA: TGCAGCGTTGCTGGGGGGTGGAACACTGAAGCTTTCTTT. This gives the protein CSVAGGWNTEAFF.

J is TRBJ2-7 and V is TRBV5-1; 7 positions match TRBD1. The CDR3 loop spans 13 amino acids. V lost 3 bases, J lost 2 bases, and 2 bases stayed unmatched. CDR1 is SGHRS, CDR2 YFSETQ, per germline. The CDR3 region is CASSSGQPYEQYF. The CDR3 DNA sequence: TGCGCCAGCAGCTCGGGACAGCCCTACGAGCAGTACTTC.

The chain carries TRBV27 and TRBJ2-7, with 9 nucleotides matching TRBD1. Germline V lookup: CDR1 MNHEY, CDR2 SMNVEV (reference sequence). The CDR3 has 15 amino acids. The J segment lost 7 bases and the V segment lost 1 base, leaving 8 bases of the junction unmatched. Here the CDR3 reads CASSLLGQGRSEQYF. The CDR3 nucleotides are TGTGCCAGCAGTTTATTGGGACAGGGCCGTTCGGAGCAGTACTTC.

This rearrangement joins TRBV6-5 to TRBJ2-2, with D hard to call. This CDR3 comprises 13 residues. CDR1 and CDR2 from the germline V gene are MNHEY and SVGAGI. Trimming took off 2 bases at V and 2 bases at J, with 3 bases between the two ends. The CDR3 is CASSYDNTGELFF. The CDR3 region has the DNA TGTGCCAGCAGTTACGATAACACCGGGGAGCTGTTTTTT.

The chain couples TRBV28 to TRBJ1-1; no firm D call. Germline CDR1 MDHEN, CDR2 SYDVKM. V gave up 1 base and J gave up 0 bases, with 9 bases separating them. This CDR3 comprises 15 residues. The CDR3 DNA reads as TGTGCCAGCAGTTTATCGCAGGCTTTGAACACTGAAGCTTTCTTT. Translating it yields CASSLSQALNTEAFF.

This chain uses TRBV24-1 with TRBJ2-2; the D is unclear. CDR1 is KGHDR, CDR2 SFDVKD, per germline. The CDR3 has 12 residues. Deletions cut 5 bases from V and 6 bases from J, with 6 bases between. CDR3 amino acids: CATSGGPGELFF. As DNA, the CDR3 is TGTGCCACCAGTGGGGGTCCCGGGGAGCTGTTTTTT.